This T cell receptor beta chain comes out of a study of blood T cell repertoires in COVID-19. This clone was detected ten times or more. V was trimmed by 3 bases and J by 4 bases, leaving 14 bases between them. Germline V lookup: CDR1 MNHEY, CDR2 SMNVEV (reference sequence). This CDR3 contains 15 residues. In the authors' workflow: Nucleated cell number was recorded as an estimate derived from reference gene primer amplification. Method: immunoSEQ multiplex PCR; TCRdb's copy keeps in-frame clones and lacks some. V, J and clone size were drawn from that table, and D and trimming were deduced from the DNA. The sample consists of roughly 99,000 clones, about 80% of them appearing once.

This chain links TRBV27 with TRBJ2-3; TRBD1 might be the D (6 bases). This clonotype was sampled from a man in his sixties or seventies with acute or convalescent COVID-19. The sample consisted of peripheral blood. The CDR3 region is CASSFKGVRADTQYF. The DNA for the CDR3 is TGTGCCAGCAGTTTTAAGGGGGTAAGGGCAGATACGCAGTATTTT.